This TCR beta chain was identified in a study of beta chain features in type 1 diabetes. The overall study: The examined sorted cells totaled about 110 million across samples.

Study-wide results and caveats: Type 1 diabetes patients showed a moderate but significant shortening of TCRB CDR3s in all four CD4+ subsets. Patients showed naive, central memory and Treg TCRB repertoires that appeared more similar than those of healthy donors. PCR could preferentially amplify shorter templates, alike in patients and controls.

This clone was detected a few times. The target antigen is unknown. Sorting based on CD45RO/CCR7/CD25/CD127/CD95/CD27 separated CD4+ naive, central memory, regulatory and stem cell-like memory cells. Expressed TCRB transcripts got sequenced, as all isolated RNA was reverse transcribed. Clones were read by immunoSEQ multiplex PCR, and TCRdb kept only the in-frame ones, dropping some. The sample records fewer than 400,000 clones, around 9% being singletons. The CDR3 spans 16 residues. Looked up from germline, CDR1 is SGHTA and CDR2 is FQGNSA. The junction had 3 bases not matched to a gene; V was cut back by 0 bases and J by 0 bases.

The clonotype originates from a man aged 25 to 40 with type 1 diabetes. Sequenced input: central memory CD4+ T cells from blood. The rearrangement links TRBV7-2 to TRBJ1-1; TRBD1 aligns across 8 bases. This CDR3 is CASSLARTGLNTEAFF. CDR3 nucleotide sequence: TGTGCCAGCAGCTTAGCAAGGACAGGGTTGAACACTGAAGCTTTCTTT.